Below, 15 T cell receptor beta chains from the same sample are listed, as sequenced in a study of T cells in localized non-small cell lung cancer (dated by TCRdb to about 2020). Library generation was performed with the immunoSEQ multiplex PCR assay. TCRdb carries this immuneACCESS record with in-frame sequences only. Its versions omit some clonotypes, under half of them owing to an unresolved V gene in the studies checked, with the rest unexplained. A total of 75,000 to 90,000 clones appear in this sample, roughly four fifths of them only once. Over 2.5% of the sample is taken by the ten largest. The sequences come from peripheral blood, collected before any cancer treatment. The source of these receptors is a man between 35 and 75 years old with stage I lung adenocarcinoma.

The chain couples TRBV28 to TRBJ2-7; D possibly uses TRBD1 or TRBD2 (5 bases each). The CDR3 totals 13 residues. Germline V gene lookup returns CDR1 MDHEN and CDR2 SYDVKM. V was shortened by 5 bases and J by 10 bases, with 18 bases between the two germline ends. CDR3 loop: CASSTPGRNSQYF. The CDR3 DNA is TGTGCCAGCAGTACGCCGGGACGGAACTCACAGTACTTC.

CDR3 residues: CASSPPGLETQYF. For the CDR3, the DNA is TGTGCCAGCTCACCGCCCGGGCTGGAGACCCAGTACTTC. J is TRBJ2-5 and V is TRBV18; D remains unclear. The CDR3 consists of 13 residues. Trimming cost V 3 bases and J 5 bases, with 10 bases left between them. Germline CDR1 is KGHSH and CDR2 is LQKENI.

The chain couples TRBV6-6 to TRBJ2-2; the D gene is possibly TRBD1 (6 bases). V was clipped by 4 bases and J by 12 bases, with 12 bases between them. This CDR3 has 12 amino acids. Germline V CDR1 and CDR2: MNHNY, SVGAGI (reference sequence). The CDR3 protein is CASSSFQGKLFF. For the CDR3, the DNA is TGTGCCAGCAGTTCATTCCAGGGGAAGCTGTTTTTT.

A single count supports this clone. The gene calls are TRBV7-2 and TRBJ1-1, with D possibly being TRBD1 (6 bases). The V end lost 1 base, the J end lost 0 bases, and 12 bases lay between the germline ends. The CDR3 is 16 amino acids. Germline assignment: CDR1 SGHTA and CDR2 FQGNSA. The CDR3 bases are TGTGCCAGCAGCTTAGGATCCGGGACACTGAACACTGAAGCTTTCTTT. Residues: CASSLGSGTLNTEAFF.

The chain couples TRBV2 to TRBJ2-7; D unclear. Trimming stripped 5 bases from V and 6 bases from J, with 14 bases between. Per germline, CDR1 SNHLY and CDR2 FYNNEI. This CDR3 region has 13 residues. This CDR3 is CASSKLQYAEQYF. In DNA, the CDR3 is TGTGCCAGCAGTAAACTTCAATACGCCGAGCAGTACTTC.

This clone was seen a handful of times. The chain couples TRBV19 to TRBJ1-5; the match to TRBD1 covers 8 bases. The CDR3 spans 15 residues. CDR1 is LNHDA and CDR2 is SQIVND in the germline V gene (reference sequence). The V gene end was trimmed by 6 bases and the J gene end by 2 bases; junction bases not matched to a gene: 6. CDR3 bases: TGTGCCAGTAGATTGACAGGGGTCGGCAATCAGCCCCAGCATTTT. Translation gives CASRLTGVGNQPQHF.

In DNA, the CDR3 is TGTGCCAGCAGCAAAGGATGGACTACCTCATCCTACGAGCAGTACTTC. The encoded protein is CASSKGWTTSSYEQYF. The gene calls are TRBV14 and TRBJ2-7; D may be TRBD2 (6 bases). Germline CDR1 SGHDN, CDR2 FVKESK. The CDR3 consists of 16 residues. The V and J ends lost 5 bases and 1 base respectively, with 18 bases between them.

The chain employs TRBV10-3 and TRBJ2-7, with D perhaps TRBD1 or TRBD2 (5 bases each). Looked up from germline, CDR1 is ENHRY and CDR2 is SYGVKD. The V end lost 0 bases, the J end lost 4 bases, and 16 bases lay between the germline ends. The CDR3 consists of 16 residues. The CDR3 nucleotides are TGTGCCATCAGTGAGTCTACCGGGACCGGGCGTTACGAGCAGTACTTC. It is translated as CAISESTGTGRYEQYF.

This clone was counted only a few times. The chain uses TRBV28 and TRBJ2-7, with 7 nucleotides matching TRBD1. The CDR3 totals 15 residues. Trimming cost V 7 bases and J 2 bases; bases outside gene matches: 11. In germline, CDR1 is MDHEN, CDR2 SYDVKM. The CDR3 is CASTGQVPPPYEQYF. CDR3 DNA sequence: TGTGCCAGCACAGGACAGGTTCCCCCTCCCTACGAGCAGTACTTC.

This sequence joins TRBV10-2 and TRBJ1-4; the D gene is possibly TRBD1 (5 bases). Germline lookup yields CDR1 WSHSY and CDR2 SAAADI. The CDR3 spans 16 residues. The V gene lost 6 bases and the J gene lost 2 bases, with 16 bases spanning the gap. The CDR3 region is CASSLTSSGTNEKLFF. The CDR3 coding sequence is TGCGCCAGCAGCCTTACGTCTTCAGGGACTAATGAAAAACTGTTTTTT.

The chain links TRBV30 to TRBJ2-1, with 7 nucleotides matching TRBD1. CDR3 length: 14 residues. Germline loops: CDR1 GTSNPN, CDR2 SVGIG (reference sequence). V lost 4 bases, J lost 6 bases, and 9 bases stayed unmatched. For the CDR3, the DNA is TGTGCCTGGACCCGGGACAGCGCTTCCAATGAGCAGTTCTTC. Its translation is CAWTRDSASNEQFF.

The gene calls are TRBV10-1 and TRBJ2-7; D call uncertain. Trimming pared 8 bases from V and 2 bases from J, leaving 13 bases between. Germline lookup yields CDR1 WNHNN and CDR2 SYGVQD (reference sequence). This CDR3 has 13 amino acids. In DNA, the CDR3 is TGCGCCAGCGGACGGAGTTCACCCTACGAGCAGTACTTC. Translation gives CASGRSSPYEQYF.

This sequence joins TRBV13 and TRBJ1-1; a weak D match, TRBD1 (5 bases). V shed 4 bases and J shed 0 bases, with 12 bases lying between them. This CDR3 has 15 residues. Germline assignment: CDR1 PRHDT and CDR2 FYEKMQ (reference sequence). The CDR3 loop is CASSSGTEMNTEAFF. Written as DNA, the CDR3 is TGTGCCAGCAGCTCGGGGACCGAGATGAACACTGAAGCTTTCTTT. The whole variable domain, filled in from reference TRBV13 and TRBJ1-1, reads AAGVIQSPRHLIKEKRETATLKCYPIPRHDTVYWYQQGPGQDPQFLISFYEKMQSDKGSIPDRFSAQQFSDYHSELNMSSLELGDSALYFCASSSGTEMNTEAFFGQGTRLTVV.

V and J are TRBV6-1 and TRBJ2-5; TRBD1 or TRBD2 may be the D gene (6 bases each). Germline-derived CDR1 and CDR2 are MNHNS and SASEGT. CDR3 length equals 15 residues. With 1 base removed from V and 0 bases from J, the gap between germline ends came to 9 bases. The CDR3 sequence: CASSEGGADQETQYF. The CDR3 DNA reads TGTGCCAGCAGTGAAGGGGGGGCAGACCAAGAGACCCAGTACTTC.

CDR3 loop: CASSQESSSMTQYF. For the CDR3, the DNA is TGTGCCAGCAGCCAAGAAAGTAGCAGCATGACCCAGTACTTC. The chain recombines TRBV4-2 with TRBJ2-5; no clear D. V lost 0 bases and J 7 bases, leaving 12 bases between the germline ends. CDR1 LGHNA and CDR2 YNFKEQ come from the germline V gene. The CDR3 has 14 amino acids.